This T cell receptor (beta chain) was documented in a study of quantifying T cell responses using KT2 cells. Study details: RNA was reverse transcribed with TCR alpha and beta constant-region primers. A predetermined fluorescence threshold ended the second PCR, run as a qPCR.

The cDNA 3' end received a ligated oligonucleotide with a UMI. The first PCR ran 3 to 5 cycles with an equimolar RC1.1 and RC1.2 beta primer mix. A single record per CDR3 protein comes from TCRdb applying MiXCR to the UMI-ligation and nested PCR reads. Counted here are around 35,000 distinct CDR3 sequences, 10% to 13% occurring once; the ten biggest clones make up 8.5% to 10%. The germline CDR1 and CDR2 sequences are GTSNPN and SVGIG (reference sequence). Trimming left V 5 bases short and J 0 bases short, with 4 bases between. CDR3 length: 11 amino acids. The sequence derives from a human donor. The chain recombines TRBV30 with TRBJ1-2; D ambiguous. Sequenced input: PBMCs spiked with cells of the T cell clone KT2. The CDR3 loop is CAWGTNYGYTF. Here the CDR3 DNA reads TGTGCCTGGGGCACTAACTATGGCTACACCTTC.